The clone carrying this T cell receptor beta chain was found a few times. Antigen: not known. This entry belongs to a study of cytomegalovirus exposure and HLA in healthy donors. Looking at the study overall: Among the approximately 400 donors who were genotyped, approximately 84% fell in the genetic ancestry cluster that is associated with self-reported Caucasian donors.

A multiplex PCR was run with 60 Vbeta primers and 13 Jbeta primers. Study processing details: The count from a later analysis was 79 million or so unique TCR beta chains, roughly 11 million of them shared. Libraries were prepared by immunoSEQ multiplex PCR; TCRdb keeps only in-frame clonotypes and omits some of them. Clonal size and the V and J genes are those of that table, whereas D and trimming came from the DNA. Among about 130,000 clones, less than 80% were seen once, and the ten largest hold under 3.5%. Study findings and constraints: Overall, under 200 TCR beta chains were annotated as cytomegalovirus-associated. Sequencing likely generated an artifact that appeared as a cluster of highly shared sequence variants.

V was pared by 5 bases and J by 0 bases, with 8 bases between. The CDR3 is made up of 14 amino acids. CDR1 MDHEN and CDR2 SYDVKM come from the germline V gene. The sequenced sample was PBMCs. The J gene is TRBJ2-1, the V gene TRBV28; D not resolved. This TCR was sampled from a woman aged 50 to 60 in good health and CMV-seronegative. The CDR3 nucleotides are TGTGCCAGCAGTGAGGTAATCTCCTACAATGAGCAGTTCTTC. This sequence encodes CASSEVISYNEQFF.